The next 32 T cell receptor beta chains were all read from a single sample in a study of shared clonotypes between healthy human individuals. TCRdb's copy holds only in-frame clones and misses some; the assay was immunoSEQ multiplex PCR. The sample includes about 980,000 clones, more than 75% of them seen just once. The sequenced sample was memory CD4+ T cells sorted from blood. The subset is: CD45RA-negative fraction. The origin of the receptors is a man between 18 and 29 years old in good health.

Ten or more counts support this clone. The gene calls are TRBV9 and TRBJ2-1; no clear D gene. CDR3 length equals 13 residues. Trimming left V 0 bases short and J 3 bases short, with 4 bases between. Germline V gives CDR1 SGDLS, CDR2 YYNGEE. The CDR3 here is CASSVADYNEQFF. The DNA of the CDR3 is TGTGCCAGCAGCGTAGCGGACTACAATGAGCAGTTCTTC.

A single count supports this clone. This chain connects TRBV30 to TRBJ2-2, with 9 bases fitting TRBD1. Germline CDR1 reads GTSNPN; CDR2 reads SVGIG (reference sequence). V shed 3 bases, J shed 5 bases, and the junction held 7 bases outside the gene matches. The CDR3 sequence is 15 residues long. The CDR3 DNA follows: TGTGCCTGGAGGCGCAGGGGACAGGGAACCGGGGAGCTGTTTTTT. This encodes CAWRRRGQGTGELFF.

This clone appeared once. The J gene is TRBJ1-5, the V gene TRBV5-1, with a possible D match to TRBD1 (5 bases). The CDR3 is 16 amino acids. The V gene's germline CDR1 is SGHRS and CDR2 YFSETQ. V lost 0 bases to trimming and J lost 4 bases, with 14 bases between them. CDR3 nucleotide sequence: TGCGCCAGCAGCTTGGCCCCAGGGCACCCTAATCAGCCCCAGCATTTT. Its translation is CASSLAPGHPNQPQHF.

The chain couples TRBV9 to TRBJ2-3, with D tentatively TRBD2 (5 bases). The CDR3 is 15 residues long. V dropped 4 bases and J dropped 0 bases, with 12 bases sitting between them. Germline V gene data show CDR1 as SGDLS and CDR2 as YYNGEE. The CDR3 DNA is TGTGCCAGCAGCATCTACAGCGGTAGCACAGATACGCAGTATTTT. Its translation: CASSIYSGSTDTQYF. The full variable domain, completed using reference TRBV9 and TRBJ2-3, is DSGVTQTPKHLITATGQRVTLRCSPRSGDLSVYWYQQSLDQGLQFLIQYYNGEERAKGNILERFSAQQFPDLHSELNLSSLELGDSALYFCASSIYSGSTDTQYFGPGTRLTVL.

V gene TRBV5-4 combines with J gene TRBJ1-3, with TRBD1 matching 9 bases. Germline V gene lookup returns CDR1 SGHNT and CDR2 YYREEE (reference sequence). The CDR3 spans 13 residues. With V trimmed by 4 bases and J by 11 bases, 7 bases remained unmatched. CDR3 sequence (DNA): TGTGCCAGCAGCACTAGACAGGGGGGATCCATATATTTT. Translated: CASSTRQGGSIYF. Supplemented by reference TRBV5-4 and TRBJ1-3, the full variable domain reads ETGVTQSPTHLIKTRGQQVTLRCSSQSGHNTVSWYQQALGQGPQFIFQYYREEENGRGNFPPRFSGLQFPNYSSELNVNALELDDSALYLCASSTRQGGSIYFGEGSWLTVV.

V and J are TRBV19 and TRBJ2-2, with D perhaps TRBD1 (5 bases). Germline-derived CDR1 and CDR2 are LNHDA and SQIVND (reference sequence). Between the trimmed V and J ends, which lost 7 bases and 2 bases, there was a span of 17 bases. The CDR3 has 16 residues. CDR3 nucleotide sequence: TGTGCCAGTACCTCGTTGGGGCAGGGCAACACCGGGGAGCTGTTTTTT. Residues: CASTSLGQGNTGELFF.

V is TRBV4-3 and J is TRBJ2-2, with 10 bases aligning to TRBD1. With 4 bases clipped from V and 3 bases from J, the junction kept 2 bases outside the gene matches. Germline loops: CDR1 LGHNA, CDR2 YSLEER. The CDR3 spans 15 residues. The CDR3 reads CASSRGQGDTGELFF. For the CDR3, the DNA is TGCGCCAGCAGCCGAGGACAGGGGGACACCGGGGAGCTGTTTTTT.

The chain combines TRBV2 with TRBJ1-2, with a tentative D call TRBD1 (5 bases). V dropped 2 bases and J dropped 10 bases, with 14 bases sitting between them. Germline V CDR1 and CDR2: SNHLY, FYNNEI. CDR3 size: 13 residues. The CDR3: CASSESGVVYYTF. DNA of the CDR3: TGTGCCAGCAGTGAATCGGGGGTGGTGTACTACACCTTC. Based on the CDR3 plus reference TRBV2 and TRBJ1-2, the full variable domain is EPEVTQTPSHQVTQMGQEVILRCVPISNHLYFYWYRQILGQKVEFLVSFYNNEISEKSEIFDDQFSVERPDGSNFTLKIRSTKLEDSAMYFCASSESGVVYYTFGSGTRLTVV.

This chain connects TRBV29-1 to TRBJ2-3, with no clear D. Trimming removed 1 base from V and 3 bases from J, with 8 bases in between. Germline V gene sequence: CDR1 SQVTM, CDR2 ANQGSEA. This CDR3 spans 13 amino acids. CDR3 region: CSVEVLSTDTQYF. CDR3 nucleotide sequence: TGCAGCGTTGAAGTGCTATCGACAGATACGCAGTATTTT.

This chain links TRBV5-1 with TRBJ2-7; D gene unclear. This CDR3 has 14 amino acids. Germline assignment: CDR1 SGHRS and CDR2 YFSETQ. The V end lost 3 bases, the J end lost 5 bases, and 15 bases lay between the germline ends. CDR3 DNA: TGCGCCAGCAGCTGGGGTGGAAATGTGAACGAGCAGTACTTC. Translating gives CASSWGGNVNEQYF.

This rearrangement joins TRBV10-3 to TRBJ2-5; D remains unclear. V was trimmed by 6 bases and J by 5 bases, leaving 10 bases between them. This CDR3 has 12 amino acids. Germline CDR1 and CDR2: ENHRY and SYGVKD. CDR3 DNA: TGTGCCATCAGCTCTTCGGTGGAGACCCAGTACTTC. Residues: CAISSSVETQYF.

J is TRBJ2-7 and V is TRBV5-1, with D possibly matching TRBD1 (5 bases). Trimming removed 3 bases at V and 0 bases at J, with 13 bases between. Looked up from germline, CDR1 is SGHRS and CDR2 is YFSETQ. The CDR3 is 15 amino acids. DNA of the CDR3: TGCGCCAGCAGCTCCGGACACACGAGCTCCTACGAGCAGTACTTC. Encoded protein: CASSSGHTSSYEQYF.

The J gene is TRBJ2-5, the V gene TRBV18; D might be TRBD2 (7 bases). The CDR3 is made up of 14 amino acids. CDR1 KGHSH and CDR2 LQKENI come from the germline V gene. Trimming took off 6 bases at V and 5 bases at J, with 16 bases between the two ends. The CDR3 sequence: CASSSTGGRETQYF. The CDR3 nucleotides read TGTGCCAGCTCCTCGACGGGGGGCCGGGAGACCCAGTACTTC. Based on the CDR3 plus reference TRBV18 and TRBJ2-5, the full variable domain is NAGVMQNPRHLVRRRGQEARLRCSPMKGHSHVYWYRQLPEEGLKFMVYLQKENIIDESGMPKERFSAEFPKEGPSILRIQQVVRGDSAAYFCASSSTGGRETQYFGPGTRLLVL.

As for this clone: A far more abundant clone sits one base away, making this likely a read error. The chain combines TRBV18 with TRBJ2-2, with 7 bases lining up with TRBD1. CDR1 is KGHSH and CDR2 is LQKENI in the germline V gene. This CDR3 region has 14 residues. CDR3: CASSPGQNTGELVF. CDR3 coding DNA: TGTGCCAGCTCACCGGGACAGAACACCGGGGAGCTGGTTTTT.

A single count supports this clone. This chain links TRBV11-2 with TRBJ2-1, with D unresolved. V gave up 4 bases and J gave up 7 bases, with 20 bases separating them. The length of the CDR3 is 16 residues. Germline V gives CDR1 SGHAT, CDR2 FQNNGV. The CDR3 region has the DNA TGTGCCAGCAGCTCCGGTCCCTTCGGTGGTAAAAATGAGCAGTTCTTC. It encodes CASSSGPFGGKNEQFF.

The chain carries TRBV10-3 and TRBJ2-1; possibly TRBD1 for D (5 bases). This CDR3 is 15 amino acids long. Germline V gene lookup returns CDR1 ENHRY and CDR2 SYGVKD. Trimming cost V 0 bases and J 9 bases, with 15 bases left between them. The chain's CDR3 is CAISESDSVGGEQFF. The CDR3 nucleotides are TGTGCCATCAGTGAGTCTGACAGCGTCGGTGGTGAGCAGTTCTTC.

This clone was recorded once. This sequence joins TRBV28 and TRBJ1-5, with a possible D match to TRBD1 (6 bases). CDR1 is MDHEN and CDR2 is SYDVKM in the germline V gene. Trimming shortened V by 5 bases and J by 0 bases, and 8 bases separated the two germline ends. The CDR3 totals 14 residues. In DNA, the CDR3 is TGTGCCAGCAGTGCAGGGGATAGCAATCAGCCCCAGCATTTT. Protein product: CASSAGDSNQPQHF.

On this clone itself: This sample includes further DNA sequences coding for the same CDR3. The rearrangement joins TRBV5-5 to TRBJ2-7; D remains unclear. CDR1 is SGHKS and CDR2 is YYEKEE in the germline V gene (reference sequence). CDR3 length: 14 amino acids. Trimming removed 0 bases from V and 0 bases from J, with 7 bases in between. The CDR3 nucleotides are TGTGCCAGCAGCTTGGGCGGTTCCTCCTACGAGCAGTACTTC. Translated: CASSLGGSSYEQYF.

This chain uses TRBV30 with TRBJ1-4, with D unresolved. The CDR3 has 12 amino acids. V lost 3 bases, J lost 13 bases, and 15 bases lay in between. CDR1 and CDR2 (germline): GTSNPN, SVGIG (reference sequence). CDR3 protein: CAWSPRGSGLFF. The DNA of the CDR3 is TGTGCCTGGAGCCCTCGGGGTTCCGGACTGTTTTTT.

The V gene is TRBV6-5, the J gene TRBJ2-1, with TRBD1 as a possible D gene (6 bases). V was cut by 2 bases and J by 11 bases, with 7 bases left in between. This CDR3 has 11 amino acids. Germline V gene sequence: CDR1 MNHEY, CDR2 SVGAGI. The CDR3 DNA reads TGTGCCAGCAGTTACGGGACACAGCAGTTCTTC. Its protein product is CASSYGTQQFF.

This clone appeared a few times. The chain employs TRBV29-1 and TRBJ1-1; TRBD1 matches at 11 bases. The germline V gene encodes CDR1 SQVTM and CDR2 ANQGSEA. V trimming: 2 bases; J trimming: 6 bases; junction bases outside the gene matches: 11. The CDR3 spans 16 residues. As DNA, the CDR3 is TGCAGCGTTGAAATAATGGACAGGGGGCGAAGGCCTGAAGCTTTCTTT. Translated, it gives CSVEIMDRGRRPEAFF. Using reference TRBV29-1 and TRBJ1-1 for the parts outside the CDR3, the full variable domain is SAVISQKPSRDICQRGTSLTIQCQVDSQVTMMFWYRQQPGQSLTLIATANQGSEATYESGFVIDKFPISRPNLTFSTLTVSNMSPEDSSIYLCSVEIMDRGRRPEAFFGQGTRLTVV.

As regards this clone: The sample carries other DNA sequences with the same CDR3. The chain employs TRBV11-2 and TRBJ1-1; D unresolved. Germline V gene sequence: CDR1 SGHAT, CDR2 FQNNGV. Between the trimmed V and J ends, which lost 1 base and 2 bases, there was a span of 5 bases. This CDR3 contains 13 residues. The CDR3 is CASSLGGNTEAFF. DNA for the CDR3: TGTGCCAGCAGCTTAGGTGGAAACACTGAAGCTTTCTTT.

The rearrangement links TRBV11-2 to TRBJ1-4; 8 bases are shared with TRBD1. CDR1 is SGHAT and CDR2 is FQNNGV in the germline V gene. With 5 bases clipped from V and 3 bases from J, the junction kept 14 bases outside the gene matches. The CDR3 length is 18 residues. The CDR3 nucleotides read TGTGCCAGCAGCCTAGGGGTCCAGGGGGCATACTCTAATGAAAAACTGTTTTTT. Its protein is CASSLGVQGAYSNEKLFF.

In its sample, this clone was seen many times. The chain has TRBV29-1 and TRBJ1-1, with D perhaps TRBD1 (6 bases). Germline loops: CDR1 SQVTM, CDR2 ANQGSEA. The V and J ends lost 3 bases and 4 bases respectively, with 12 bases between them. The CDR3 has 13 amino acids. CDR3 amino acids: CSVEVTGFTEAFF. The DNA of the CDR3 is TGCAGCGTTGAGGTGACAGGCTTCACTGAAGCTTTCTTT.

The CDR3 loop reads CASSLYRGLGYGYTF. The CDR3 coding sequence is TGTGCCAGCAGTTTATACAGGGGGTTGGGCTATGGCTACACCTTC. The chain links TRBV28 to TRBJ1-2, with 8 bases fitting TRBD1. Trimming cost V 1 base and J 4 bases; bases outside gene matches: 5. Germline values: CDR1 MDHEN, CDR2 SYDVKM. The length of the CDR3 is 15 residues.

This chain uses TRBV18 with TRBJ2-3; TRBD2 is a possible D gene (5 bases). V shed 2 bases and J shed 5 bases, with 14 bases lying between them. CDR1 KGHSH and CDR2 LQKENI come from the germline V gene. CDR3 length: 15 residues. The CDR3 region has the DNA TGTGCCAGCTCACCAAGTAGGGCGGGCGGAGATACGCAGTATTTT. It encodes CASSPSRAGGDTQYF.

The chain is built from TRBV5-1 and TRBJ2-1; tentatively, D is TRBD2 (6 bases). The CDR3 consists of 14 residues. Deletions cut 3 bases from V and 7 bases from J, with 14 bases between. Germline V gene sequence: CDR1 SGHRS, CDR2 YFSETQ. The CDR3 coding sequence is TGCGCCAGCAGCTCCGGGAGTGGGCTGAATGAGCAGTTCTTC. It yields the protein CASSSGSGLNEQFF.

The gene calls are TRBV11-3 and TRBJ2-5; 12 positions agree with TRBD1. Trimming cost V 5 bases and J 3 bases; bases outside gene matches: 4. Germline V gives CDR1 SGHNT, CDR2 YENEEA. This CDR3 has 15 amino acids. CDR3 DNA sequence: TGTGCCAGCAGCCCGGGACAGGGGGCTAAAGAGACCCAGTACTTC. Its protein product is CASSPGQGAKETQYF. The full variable domain, rest sourced from reference TRBV11-3 and TRBJ2-5, is EAGVVQSPRYKIIEKKQPVAFWCNPISGHNTLYWYLQNLGQGPELLIRYENEEAVDDSQLPKDRFSAERLKGVDSTLKIQPAELGDSAVYLCASSPGQGAKETQYFGPGTRLLVL.

This clone appeared a few times. The chain uses TRBV7-9 and TRBJ1-1; perhaps TRBD1 as D (5 bases). Germline V gene sequence: CDR1 SEHNR, CDR2 FQNEAQ (reference sequence). The CDR3 length is 12 residues. Deletions cut 5 bases from V and 7 bases from J, with 11 bases between. The CDR3 coding sequence is TGTGCCAGCAGCGGCGACAGAAATGAAGCTTTCTTT. Amino acid sequence: CASSGDRNEAFF.

The V gene is TRBV10-2, the J gene TRBJ1-1, with 8 bases identical to TRBD1. V shed 0 bases and J 4 bases; nucleotides not matched to a gene: 1. The CDR3 consists of 14 residues. CDR1 is WSHSY and CDR2 is SAAADI in the germline V gene. The CDR3 sequence: CASSESTGVTEAFF. CDR3 sequence (DNA): TGCGCCAGCAGTGAGTCGACAGGGGTCACTGAAGCTTTCTTT.

This sequence joins TRBV18 and TRBJ1-3; D uncertain. This CDR3 is 14 amino acids long. The V end lost 0 bases, the J end lost 4 bases, and 7 bases lay between the germline ends. Germline loops: CDR1 KGHSH, CDR2 LQKENI. The CDR3 sequence is CASSPPGLGNTIYF. Written as DNA, the CDR3 is TGTGCCAGCTCACCACCAGGGTTAGGAAACACCATATATTTT.

CDR3 sequence reads: CSGGDSSYGYTF. Here the CDR3 DNA reads TGCAGCGGGGGGGACAGCAGTTATGGCTACACCTTC. The J gene is TRBJ1-2, the V gene TRBV29-1, with TRBD1 identical over 7 bases. The CDR3 totals 12 residues. CDR1 and CDR2 from the germline V gene are SQVTM and ANQGSEA. Trimming cost V 7 bases and J 5 bases; bases outside gene matches: 7. The full variable domain, completed using reference TRBV29-1 and TRBJ1-2, is SAVISQKPSRDICQRGTSLTIQCQVDSQVTMMFWYRQQPGQSLTLIATANQGSEATYESGFVIDKFPISRPNLTFSTLTVSNMSPEDSSIYLCSGGDSSYGYTFGSGTRLTVV.